The clone carrying this T cell receptor (beta chain) was found many times. This sample is drawn from a study of CD8 T cells in ankylosing spondylitis. The germline V and J ends were trimmed by 2 bases and 2 bases, with 8 bases remaining between them. CDR3 length equals 14 residues. CDR1 is ENHRY and CDR2 is SYGVKD in the germline V gene. TCRdb re-called the 5' RACE reads through MiXCR, storing one row per CDR3 protein. The sample consists of more than 95,000 distinct CDR3 sequences, roughly 8.3% of them appearing once. Sequenced sample: blood, either unsorted or a sorted T cell fraction (not recorded which). This clonotype originated in a male donor with ankylosing spondylitis or in good health (not recorded which). The V gene is TRBV10-3, the J gene TRBJ2-3, with no clear D. The DNA for the CDR3 is TGTGCCATCAGTGAGGTGGCCCCCACAGATACGCAGTATTTT. It is translated as CAISEVAPTDTQYF.